The rows below give T cell receptor beta chains drawn from one sample of a study of blood T cells in healthy people across ages. TCRdb reprocessed the 5' RACE reads with MiXCR, giving one entry per CDR3 protein. The sample includes some 1.8 million distinct CDR3 sequences, 35% to 50% of them seen just once. The material sequenced was blood. These receptors were obtained from a human donor in good health. Both conserved end residues are trimmed from each CDR3. The D gene is left open where the match is weak.

j_call	d_call	v_call	cdr3_aa
TRBJ1-2	.	TRBV5-8	ASSLRHQNYGYT
TRBJ2-1	.	TRBV5-1	ASSYHRDIWQF
TRBJ1-1	.	TRBV6-5	ASSYVRGAEAF
TRBJ1-4	.	TRBV2	ASWFAAGNEKLF
.	.	TRBV28	ASSPFSKETQY
TRBJ2-6	.	TRBV3-1	ASSQWPPGANVLT
TRBJ1-5	TRBD1	TRBV12-3/TRBV12-4	ASSFEGLGQGNPGRNQPQH
TRBJ1-4	.	TRBV6-5	ASTRSINEKLF
.	TRBD2	TRBV15	ATSRDIAAGGLQETQF
TRBJ2-7	TRBD1	TRBV4-2	ASSQDDRGSNEQY
TRBJ2-7	.	TRBV5-8	ASSLGPLVNEQY
TRBJ1-2	.	TRBV6-6	ASTRSSADYGYT
TRBJ2-1	TRBD2	TRBV20-1	SAGTSSYNEQF
TRBJ1-6	.	TRBV4-3	ASSQEVMGGTYNSPLH
TRBJ2-1	.	TRBV5-1	ASSWTGTVYNEQF
TRBJ1-4	.	TRBV6-1	ASSEMTLRANEKLF
TRBJ1-1	.	TRBV5-1	ASSFQDTNTEAF
TRBJ2-4	.	TRBV5-1	ASSFEARNIQY
TRBJ1-2	.	TRBV19	ASSIVRGGYT
TRBJ1-6	.	TRBV6-5	ASSYFEGRAALH
TRBJ2-1	TRBD1	TRBV5-1	ASGTGRGMSPQF
TRBJ2-3	.	TRBV7-2	ASSQSAPSTQY
TRBJ2-3	TRBD2	TRBV12-3/TRBV12-4	ASSRPSGGADTQY